Listed here are 5 T cell receptor beta chains from one sample, sequenced in a study of regulatory T cells in long-lasting Graves disease. CDR3-region Arm-PCR and iRepertoire HTBI primers produced the TCR beta libraries. TCRdb re-derived calls from the multiplex PCR reads in MiXCR, one entry per CDR3 protein. Of roughly 500,000 distinct CDR3 sequences in the sample, more than 10% were seen once. Time point: newly diagnosed GD, antithyroid drugs for less than 3 months. The TCR library was prepared using RNA isolated from PBMCs. The data were also submitted as part of a second study, on T cells in Graves' hyperthyroidism and ophthalmopathy.

The sample was peripheral blood mononuclear cells (PBMCs), taken at new diagnosis, from a patient treated with antithyroid drugs. The receptors derive from a woman aged 25-40 years with Graves disease.

The CDR3 region has the DNA TGCGCCAGCAGCCAAGTTTCGACAGGGAGGTACGAGCAGTACTTC. Translating it yields CASSQVSTGRYEQYF. This chain links TRBV4-3 with TRBJ2-7; TRBD1 is a possible D gene (7 bases). V dropped 1 base and J dropped 4 bases, with 14 bases sitting between them. Germline-derived CDR1 and CDR2 are LGHNA and YSLEER. This CDR3 is built from 15 residues.

This clonotype has ten or more counts. CDR3 bases: TGTGCCAGCAGCATTTTTATCCCGACAGGGCCCTACGAGCAGTACTTC. Translation gives CASSIFIPTGPYEQYF. The V and J genes are TRBV28 and TRBJ2-7, with 7 bases that match TRBD1. CDR1 and CDR2 from the germline V gene are MDHEN and SYDVKM. This CDR3 contains 16 residues. J was trimmed by 2 bases and V by 6 bases; bases with no gene match: 13.

This clonotype was seen only once. This chain uses TRBV2 with TRBJ2-1; TRBD2 matches 10 bases. With V trimmed by 7 bases and J by 0 bases, 18 bases remained unmatched. This CDR3 is 20 amino acids long. Looked up from germline, CDR1 is SNHLY and CDR2 is FYNNEI. The chain's CDR3 is CASMLASGSYKVSSYNEQFF. CDR3 nucleotide sequence: TGTGCCAGCATGCTCGCTAGCGGGAGTTATAAGGTGAGCTCCTACAATGAGCAGTTCTTC.

This clonotype was recorded at least ten times. The rearrangement joins TRBV6-5 to TRBJ1-2, with D perhaps TRBD1 (5 bases). Germline CDR1 is MNHEY and CDR2 is SVGAGI. Trimming pared 3 bases from V and 4 bases from J, leaving 15 bases between. This CDR3 region has 15 residues. CDR3: CASSYGGVRGYGYTF. In DNA form, the CDR3 reads TGTGCCAGCAGTTATGGTGGTGTAAGGGGCTATGGCTACACCTTC.

Ten or more counts support this clonotype. This chain connects TRBV29-1 to TRBJ1-1; D is possibly TRBD1 (5 bases). Germline CDR1 is SQVTM and CDR2 is ANQGSEA. The CDR3 sequence is 13 residues long. The V end was cut by 6 bases, the J end by 0 bases, with 11 bases between. CDR3 protein: CSVAGALNTEAFF. CDR3 coding DNA: TGCAGCGTGGCCGGGGCGCTGAACACTGAAGCTTTCTTT.